The next 17 T cell receptor beta chains were all read from a single sample in a study of T cells in Graves' hyperthyroidism and ophthalmopathy. Researchers amplified the TCR beta CDR3 regions from RNA transcripts. The TCR CDR3 was amplified in a first-round RT-PCR using the HTBI primer set. TCRdb reprocessed the multiplex PCR reads with MiXCR, giving one entry per CDR3 protein. Among under 700,000 distinct CDR3 sequences, roughly a sixth were seen once, and the ten largest hold approximately 20%. Sequencing input: blood. The receptors originated from a woman aged 18-35 years with Graves' hyperthyroidism.

This clonotype appeared a few times. The chain recombines TRBV20-1 with TRBJ2-1; 10 bases are a match to TRBD2. The J segment lost 1 base and the V segment lost 0 bases, leaving 9 bases of the junction unmatched. Germline values: CDR1 DFQATT, CDR2 SNEGSKA (reference sequence). CDR3 size: 18 residues. Here the CDR3 DNA reads TGCAGTGCTAGAGACTTTCTAGCGGGAGTGGGATCCTACAATGAGCAGTTCTTC. Amino acid sequence: CSARDFLAGVGSYNEQFF.

This chain connects TRBV5-1 to TRBJ2-3; TRBD1 might be the D (5 bases). Trimming took off 2 bases at V and 8 bases at J, with 9 bases between the two ends. Germline-derived CDR1 and CDR2 are SGHRS and YFSETQ. This CDR3 contains 12 residues. CDR3 DNA: TGCGCCAGCAGCTTTTCTAGGGGTACGCAGTATTTT. It is translated as CASSFSRGTQYF.

Ten or more counts support this clonotype. The CDR3 DNA is TGTGCCAGCAGCTTAGCGCTAAGCGGGAGGGCCCTAATGGTCGATGAGCAGTTCTTC. Protein product: CASSLALSGRALMVDEQFF. J is TRBJ2-1 and V is TRBV7-9; 10 nucleotides align to TRBD2. Germline V gene lookup returns CDR1 SEHNR and CDR2 FQNEAQ (reference sequence). This CDR3 is built from 19 residues. V trimming: 0 bases; J trimming: 8 bases; junction bases outside the gene matches: 16.

Many counts were recorded for this clonotype. The chain recombines TRBV3-1 with TRBJ2-7; possibly TRBD2 for D (7 bases). Per germline, CDR1 LGHDT and CDR2 YNNKEL (reference sequence). V shed 0 bases and J shed 0 bases, with 12 bases lying between them. CDR3 length: 16 residues. The CDR3 bases are TGTGCCAGCAGCCAAGATGCGGGGGCCCTCTCCTACGAGCAGTACTTC. The encoded protein is CASSQDAGALSYEQYF.

This clonotype has ten or more counts. This sequence joins TRBV18 and TRBJ1-1; the D is unclear. The CDR3 has 12 amino acids. The germline V gene has CDR1 KGHSH and CDR2 LQKENI. V was clipped by 2 bases and J by 5 bases, with 6 bases between them. The CDR3 region is CASSPVGTEAFF. CDR3 DNA sequence: TGTGCCAGCTCACCAGTGGGGACTGAAGCTTTCTTT.

This clonotype came up many times. This chain joins TRBV24-1 and TRBJ2-5; D is ambiguous. V was clipped by 4 bases and J by 2 bases, with 10 bases between them. Germline V gene data show CDR1 as KGHDR and CDR2 as SFDVKD. The CDR3 runs to 14 residues. The CDR3 DNA reads as TGTGCCACCAGTGACTCCCCTGGGCAAGAGACCCAGTACTTC. Translation gives CATSDSPGQETQYF.

The chain combines TRBV3-1 with TRBJ1-1; D is uncertain. V lost 4 bases to trimming and J lost 4 bases, with 16 bases between them. The CDR3 spans 15 residues. Per the germline V gene, CDR1 is LGHDT and CDR2 is YNNKEL (reference sequence). This CDR3 reads CASSRHRRATTEAFF. Here the CDR3 DNA reads TGTGCCAGCAGCCGCCACAGAAGGGCGACCACTGAAGCTTTCTTT.

This clonotype occurred a few times. This chain links TRBV6-1 with TRBJ1-5, with 9 bases matching TRBD1. The CDR3 length is 13 residues. V was pared by 6 bases and J by 7 bases, with 4 bases of the junction left unmatched. In germline, CDR1 is MNHNS, CDR2 SASEGT. The CDR3 loop reads CASRGTGKQPQHF. CDR3 coding DNA: TGTGCCAGCAGAGGGACAGGGAAGCAGCCCCAGCATTTT.

This clonotype was detected a few times. The chain couples TRBV18 to TRBJ2-2; D remains ambiguous. The CDR3 loop spans 13 amino acids. The germline V gene has CDR1 KGHSH and CDR2 LQKENI. Trimming cost V 0 bases and J 8 bases, with 7 bases left between them. CDR3 DNA: TGTGCCAGCTCACCACCTCAGGCTGGGGAGCTGTTTTTT. It translates to CASSPPQAGELFF.

This clonotype was observed a few times. As DNA, the CDR3 is TGTGCCAGCAGTGTACAGGGGGCCCGGCCTTTGAGCTCCTACAATGAGCAGTTCTTC. Its translation is CASSVQGARPLSSYNEQFF. V gene TRBV6-1 combines with J gene TRBJ2-1; TRBD1 agrees at 9 bases. The germline V gene encodes CDR1 MNHNS and CDR2 SASEGT. The V gene end was trimmed by 4 bases and the J gene end by 0 bases; junction bases not matched to a gene: 13. The CDR3 runs to 19 residues.

As regards this clonotype: The junction shows a germline mismatch at one end, possibly a read error. The rearrangement uses TRBV12-5 and TRBJ1-5; no clear D. CDR3 size: 18 residues. CDR1 LGHNT and CDR2 FRNRAP come from the germline V gene. The DNA of the CDR3 is TGTGCTAGTAGTTTGGTAAACCCCCAGACTGGGAGCAATCAGCCCCAGCATTTT. As protein: CASSLVNPQTGSNQPQHF.

In this sample, this clonotype turned up many times. This rearrangement joins TRBV12-3 or TRBV12-4 to TRBJ2-5, with 11 bases fitting TRBD1. The length of the CDR3 is 16 residues. The junction had 11 bases not matched to a gene; V was cut back by 6 bases and J by 5 bases. Here the CDR3 reads CASSPVDRGPGETQYF. In DNA form, the CDR3 reads TGTGCCAGCAGCCCCGTGGACAGGGGGCCCGGGGAGACCCAGTACTTC.

The genes are TRBV27 and TRBJ2-6; no clear D. This CDR3 is 15 amino acids long. Trimming took 3 bases from V and 4 from J, leaving 10 bases between them. Germline values: CDR1 MNHEY, CDR2 SMNVEV (reference sequence). CDR3 in amino acids: CASSFKGHGANVLTF. The DNA of the CDR3 is TGTGCCAGCAGTTTTAAAGGGCACGGGGCCAACGTCCTGACTTTC.

Remarks on this clonotype: A much larger clone lies a single base off, so this may be a read error. CDR3 nucleotide sequence: TGCAGCGTTCTCATCGGTCACTGGACTTCCGCTTACGAGCAGTACTTC. Protein product: CSVLIGHWTSAYEQYF. The chain couples TRBV29-1 to TRBJ2-7; TRBD2 might be the D (5 bases). Germline CDR1 and CDR2: SQVTM and ANQGSEA. The V end was cut by 5 bases, the J end by 4 bases, with 24 bases between. The CDR3 length is 16 residues.

This clonotype has more than one count but fewer than ten. The chain combines TRBV19 with TRBJ2-3; the D is unclear. The CDR3 is made up of 15 amino acids. Per germline, CDR1 LNHDA and CDR2 SQIVND (reference sequence). Trimming took 3 bases from V and 2 from J, leaving 12 bases between them. The CDR3 here is CASSMLGGNTDTQYF. The CDR3 nucleotides are TGTGCCAGTAGTATGCTCGGCGGAAACACAGATACGCAGTATTTT.

This clonotype was seen many times. The chain employs TRBV11-3 and TRBJ2-7, with 7 bases matching TRBD2. From germline, CDR1 is SGHNT and CDR2 YENEEA. Losses at the gene ends were 4 bases for V and 3 bases for J; bases not matched to a gene: 15. This CDR3 is built from 17 residues. For the CDR3, the DNA is TGTGCCAGCAGCTCCTACGAAGGGAGGGCAGGGAACTACGAGCAGTACTTC. Translation: CASSSYEGRAGNYEQYF.

The chain links TRBV6-1 to TRBJ1-1; no reliable D call. Trimming pared 5 bases from V and 6 bases from J, leaving 13 bases between. Germline values: CDR1 MNHNS, CDR2 SASEGT. CDR3 length equals 13 residues. CDR3 residues: CASSSRAGPEAFF. The CDR3 coding sequence is TGTGCCAGCAGTAGCCGGGCCGGCCCTGAAGCTTTCTTT.